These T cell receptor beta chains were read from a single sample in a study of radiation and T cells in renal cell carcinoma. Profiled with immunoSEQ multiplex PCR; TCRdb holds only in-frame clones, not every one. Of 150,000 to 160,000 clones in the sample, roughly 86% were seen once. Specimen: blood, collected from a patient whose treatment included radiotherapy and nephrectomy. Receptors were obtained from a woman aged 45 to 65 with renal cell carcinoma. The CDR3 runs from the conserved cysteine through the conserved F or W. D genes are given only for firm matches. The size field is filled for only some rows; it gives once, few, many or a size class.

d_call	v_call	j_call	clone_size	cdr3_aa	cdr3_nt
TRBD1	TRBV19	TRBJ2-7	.	CASSMRTGNYEQYF	TGTGCCAGTAGTATGAGGACAGGGAACTACGAGCAGTACTTC
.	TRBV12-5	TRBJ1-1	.	CASGFGTKAFF	TGTGCTAGTGGTTTTGGGACGAAAGCTTTCTTT
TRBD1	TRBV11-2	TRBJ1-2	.	CASSLDRGRANYGYTF	TGTGCCAGCAGCTTGGACAGGGGTAGAGCTAACTATGGCTACACCTTC
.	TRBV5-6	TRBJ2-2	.	CASSSLGRWRTGELFF	TGTGCCAGCAGCTCCTTGGGACGTTGGCGCACCGGGGAGCTGTTTTTT
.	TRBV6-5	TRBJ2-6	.	CASTPRAVWANVLTF	TGTGCCAGCACCCCCCGGGCGGTATGGGCCAACGTCCTGACTTTC
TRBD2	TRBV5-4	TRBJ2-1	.	CASSRLSRAGGNEQFF	TGTGCCAGCAGTCGCCTGAGTCGGGCGGGGGGCAATGAGCAGTTCTTC
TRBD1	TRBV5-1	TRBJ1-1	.	CASSLGQGGRIMEAFF	TGCGCCAGCAGCTTGGGACAGGGAGGAAGAATAATGGAAGCTTTCTTT
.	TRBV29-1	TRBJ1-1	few	CSVESGQNTEAFF	TGCAGCGTTGAGTCGGGCCAGAACACTGAAGCTTTCTTT
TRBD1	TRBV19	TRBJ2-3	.	CASSHRTGGTPDTQYF	TGTGCCAGTAGTCACAGGACAGGGGGCACCCCAGATACGCAGTATTTT
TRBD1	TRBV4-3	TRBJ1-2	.	CASSQDFPLTGTLNYGYTF	TGCGCCAGCAGCCAAGATTTCCCCCTGACAGGGACACTAAACTATGGCTACACCTTC
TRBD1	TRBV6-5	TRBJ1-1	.	CASNPQGLGTEAFF	TGTGCCAGCAACCCACAGGGGTTGGGCACTGAAGCTTTCTTT
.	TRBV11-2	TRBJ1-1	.	CASSLDGYDTEAFF	TGTGCCAGCAGCTTAGACGGCTATGACACTGAAGCTTTCTTT
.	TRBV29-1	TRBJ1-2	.	CSVEKAARVNYGYTF	TGCAGCGTTGAAAAGGCGGCCCGAGTTAACTATGGCTACACCTTC
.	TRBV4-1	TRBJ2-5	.	CASSQETYPQETQYF	TGCGCCAGCAGCCAAGAGACGTATCCACAAGAGACCCAGTACTTC
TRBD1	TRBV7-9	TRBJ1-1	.	CASRFSGQGAERGAFF	TGTGCCAGCAGGTTCTCGGGACAGGGGGCAGAGAGAGGAGCTTTCTTT
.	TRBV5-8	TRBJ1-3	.	CASSFGGDSGNTIYF	TGTGCCAGCAGCTTTGGAGGGGACTCGGGAAACACCATATATTTT
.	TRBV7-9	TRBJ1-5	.	CASRKRGLASNQPQHF	TGTGCCAGCAGAAAGAGAGGGTTGGCAAGCAATCAGCCCCAGCATTTT
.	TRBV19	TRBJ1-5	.	CASSIRQGNQPQHF	TGTGCCAGTAGTATTAGGCAGGGGAATCAGCCCCAGCATTTT
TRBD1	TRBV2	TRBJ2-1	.	CASSFLTGGNEQFF	TGTGCCAGCAGTTTCTTAACAGGGGGCAATGAGCAGTTCTTC
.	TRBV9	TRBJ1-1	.	CASSVDLVSNTEAFF	TGTGCCAGCAGCGTAGATTTAGTCTCGAACACTGAAGCTTTCTTT
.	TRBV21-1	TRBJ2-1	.	CASSNASGVDNEQFF	TGTGCCAGCAGCAATGCCAGCGGGGTCGACAATGAGCAGTTCTTC
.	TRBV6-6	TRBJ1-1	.	CASSRGDLSTEAFF	TGTGCCAGCAGTAGAGGAGACCTGAGCACTGAAGCTTTCTTT
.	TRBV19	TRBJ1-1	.	CASSIGAGWTEAFF	TGTGCCAGTAGTATAGGCGCAGGTTGGACTGAAGCTTTCTTT
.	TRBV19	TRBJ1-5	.	CASSIGGGNSNQPQHF	TGTGCCAGTAGTATAGGGGGAGGAAATAGCAATCAGCCCCAGCATTTT
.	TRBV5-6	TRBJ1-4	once	CASSVMTGLLEKLFF	TGTGCCAGCAGCGTGATGACGGGTTTGTTAGAAAAACTGTTTTTT
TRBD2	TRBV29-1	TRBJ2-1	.	CSAAELAGGHNEQFF	TGCAGCGCCGCGGAACTAGCGGGGGGCCACAATGAGCAGTTCTTC
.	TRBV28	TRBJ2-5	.	CASSLQGETQYF	TGTGCCAGCAGTTTACAAGGAGAGACCCAGTACTTC
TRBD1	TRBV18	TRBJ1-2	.	CASSFGTGGSYGYTF	TGTGCCAGCTCATTCGGGACAGGGGGCAGCTATGGCTACACCTTC
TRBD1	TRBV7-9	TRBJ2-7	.	CASSLGTGVYEQYF	TGTGCCAGCAGCTTAGGGACAGGGGTTTACGAGCAGTACTTC
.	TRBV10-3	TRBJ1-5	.	CAISVRSNQPQHF	TGTGCCATCAGTGTCCGTTCTAATCAGCCCCAGCATTTT
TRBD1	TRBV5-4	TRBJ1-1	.	CASSLAGGYTEAFF	TGTGCCAGCAGCTTGGCAGGGGGATATACTGAAGCTTTCTTT
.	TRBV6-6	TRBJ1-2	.	CASKRGMTGTVRGYTF	TGTGCCAGTAAACGAGGAATGACAGGCACCGTGAGAGGCTACACCTTC
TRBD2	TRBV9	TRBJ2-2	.	CASSNGLAGTGELFF	TGTGCCAGCAGCAACGGACTAGCGGGGACCGGGGAGCTGTTTTTT
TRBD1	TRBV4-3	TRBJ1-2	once	CASSSQTGKADGYTF	TGCGCCAGCAGCTCTCAGACAGGGAAGGCAGATGGCTACACCTTC
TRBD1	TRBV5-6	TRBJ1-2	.	CASSKAGTGLGKTF	TGTGCCAGCAGTAAAGCCGGGACAGGGTTGGGGAAGACCTTC
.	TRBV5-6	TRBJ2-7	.	CASSFSSNYEQYF	TGTGCCAGCAGCTTTTCGTCCAACTACGAGCAGTACTTC
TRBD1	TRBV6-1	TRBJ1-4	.	CASSAWTGGVFTNEKLFF	TGTGCCAGCAGTGCATGGACAGGGGGCGTCTTCACTAATGAAAAACTGTTTTTT
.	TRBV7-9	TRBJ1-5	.	CASSKETQPQHF	TGTGCCAGCAGTAAAGAGACACAGCCCCAGCATTTT
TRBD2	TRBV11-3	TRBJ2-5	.	CASSLGTSGGQETQYF	TGTGCCAGCAGCTTAGGGACTAGCGGGGGTCAAGAGACCCAGTACTTC